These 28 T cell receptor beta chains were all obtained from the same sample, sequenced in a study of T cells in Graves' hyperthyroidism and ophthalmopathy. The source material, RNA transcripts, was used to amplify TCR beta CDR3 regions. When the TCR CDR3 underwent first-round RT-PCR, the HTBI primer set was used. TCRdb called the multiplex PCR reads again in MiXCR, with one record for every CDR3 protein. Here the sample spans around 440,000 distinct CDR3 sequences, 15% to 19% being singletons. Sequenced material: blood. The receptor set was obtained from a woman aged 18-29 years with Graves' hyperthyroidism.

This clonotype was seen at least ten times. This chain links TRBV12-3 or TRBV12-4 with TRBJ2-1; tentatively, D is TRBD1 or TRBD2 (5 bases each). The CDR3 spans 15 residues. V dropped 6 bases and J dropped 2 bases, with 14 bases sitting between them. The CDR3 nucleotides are TGTGCCAGCAGACCCGGGACCACAACCTACAATGAGCAGTTCTTC. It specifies CASRPGTTTYNEQFF.

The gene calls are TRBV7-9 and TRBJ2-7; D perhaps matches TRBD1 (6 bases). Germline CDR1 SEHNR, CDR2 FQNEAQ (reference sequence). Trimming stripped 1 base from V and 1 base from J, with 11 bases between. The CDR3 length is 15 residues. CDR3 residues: CASSLGQGFSYEQYF. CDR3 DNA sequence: TGTGCCAGCAGCTTAGGCCAGGGGTTTTCCTACGAGCAGTACTTC. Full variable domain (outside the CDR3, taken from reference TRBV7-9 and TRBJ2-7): DTGVSQNPRHKITKRGQNVTFRCDPISEHNRLYWYRQTLGQGPEFLTYFQNEAQLEKSRLLSDRFSAERPKGSFSTLEIQRTEQGDSAMYLCASSLGQGFSYEQYFGPGTRLTVT.

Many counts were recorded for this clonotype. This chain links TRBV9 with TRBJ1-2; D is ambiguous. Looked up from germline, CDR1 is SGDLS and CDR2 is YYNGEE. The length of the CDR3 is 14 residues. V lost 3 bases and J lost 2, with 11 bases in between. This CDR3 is CASSGRRLNYGYTF. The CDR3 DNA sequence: TGTGCCAGCAGCGGGCGACGGCTGAACTATGGCTACACCTTC.

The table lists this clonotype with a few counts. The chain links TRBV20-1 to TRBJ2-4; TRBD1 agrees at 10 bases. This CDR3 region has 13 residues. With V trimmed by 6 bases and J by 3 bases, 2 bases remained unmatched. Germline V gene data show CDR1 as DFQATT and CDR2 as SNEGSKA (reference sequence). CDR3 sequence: CSAGDRGKNIQYF. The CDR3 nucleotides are TGCAGTGCAGGGGACAGGGGCAAAAACATTCAGTACTTC.

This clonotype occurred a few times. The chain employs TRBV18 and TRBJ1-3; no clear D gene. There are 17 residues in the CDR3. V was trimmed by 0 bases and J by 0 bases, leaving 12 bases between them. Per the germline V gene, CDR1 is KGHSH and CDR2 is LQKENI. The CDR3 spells CASSPPLARHSGNTIYF. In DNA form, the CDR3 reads TGTGCCAGCTCACCACCCCTCGCAAGACACTCTGGAAACACCATATATTTT.

The CDR3 coding sequence is TGTGCCAGCAGTTACTCAGGGACTAGCGGGGTAGATACGCAGTATTTT. Translating gives CASSYSGTSGVDTQYF. This chain uses TRBV6-6 with TRBJ2-3; TRBD2 agrees at 13 bases. CDR3 size: 16 residues. J gave up 5 bases and V 0 bases, and 2 bases lay outside the gene matches. In germline, CDR1 is MNHNY, CDR2 SVGAGI (reference sequence).

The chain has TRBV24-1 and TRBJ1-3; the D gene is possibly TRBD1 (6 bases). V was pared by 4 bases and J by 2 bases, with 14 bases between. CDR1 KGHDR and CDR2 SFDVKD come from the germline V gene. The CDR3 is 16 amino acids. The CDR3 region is CATSDAGGATGNTIYF. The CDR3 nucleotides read TGTGCCACCAGTGACGCGGGGGGGGCTACTGGAAACACCATATATTTT.

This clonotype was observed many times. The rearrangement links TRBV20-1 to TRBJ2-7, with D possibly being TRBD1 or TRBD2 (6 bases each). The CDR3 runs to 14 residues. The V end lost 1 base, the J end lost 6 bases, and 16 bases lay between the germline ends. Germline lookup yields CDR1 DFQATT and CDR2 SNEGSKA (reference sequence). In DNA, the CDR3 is TGCAGTGCTAGAGTTCCGGGGGCGCATCTCGAGCAGTACTTC. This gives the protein CSARVPGAHLEQYF.

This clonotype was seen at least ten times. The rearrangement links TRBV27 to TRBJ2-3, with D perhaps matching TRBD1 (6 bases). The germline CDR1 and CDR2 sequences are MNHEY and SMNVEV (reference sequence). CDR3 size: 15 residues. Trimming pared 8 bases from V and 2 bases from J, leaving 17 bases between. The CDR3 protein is CASSKRQGHTDTQYF. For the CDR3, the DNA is TGTGCCAGCTCGAAAAGGCAGGGGCACACAGATACGCAGTATTTT.

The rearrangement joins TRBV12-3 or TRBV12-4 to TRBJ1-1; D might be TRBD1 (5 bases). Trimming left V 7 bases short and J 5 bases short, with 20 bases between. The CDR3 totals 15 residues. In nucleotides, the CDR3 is TGTGCCAGCAACCTCGGTAACGGGGCGATAACTGAAGCTTTCTTT. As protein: CASNLGNGAITEAFF.

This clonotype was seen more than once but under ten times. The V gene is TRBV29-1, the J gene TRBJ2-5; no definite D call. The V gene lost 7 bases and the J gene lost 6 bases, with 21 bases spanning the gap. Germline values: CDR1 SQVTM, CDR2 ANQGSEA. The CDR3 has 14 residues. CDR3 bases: TGCAGCGCCGTCCCTTTGCGTCTGGGGAAGACCCAGTACTTC. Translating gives CSAVPLRLGKTQYF.

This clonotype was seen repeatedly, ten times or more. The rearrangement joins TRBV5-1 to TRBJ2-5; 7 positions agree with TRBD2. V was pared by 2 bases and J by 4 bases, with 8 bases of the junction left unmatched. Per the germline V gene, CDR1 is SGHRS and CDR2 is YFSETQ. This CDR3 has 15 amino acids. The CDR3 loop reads CASSFLRERGETQYF. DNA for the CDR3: TGCGCCAGCAGCTTCTTGCGGGAGAGGGGAGAGACCCAGTACTTC.

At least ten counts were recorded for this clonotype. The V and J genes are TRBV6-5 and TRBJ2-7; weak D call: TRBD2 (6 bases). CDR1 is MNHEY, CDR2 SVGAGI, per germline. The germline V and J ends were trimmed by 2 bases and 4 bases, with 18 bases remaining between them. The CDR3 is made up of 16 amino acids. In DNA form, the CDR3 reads TGTGCCAGCAGTTACATGACCGGGACTGAGGGGTACGAGCAGTACTTC. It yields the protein CASSYMTGTEGYEQYF.

In DNA, the CDR3 is TGTGCCAGCAACCCGGGACAGGGCCCTCAGCCCCAGCATTTT. This translates into CASNPGQGPQPQHF. This chain uses TRBV2 with TRBJ1-5; TRBD1 aligns across 9 bases. V shed 7 bases and J 6 bases; nucleotides not matched to a gene: 7. This CDR3 region has 14 residues. Germline CDR1 SNHLY, CDR2 FYNNEI.

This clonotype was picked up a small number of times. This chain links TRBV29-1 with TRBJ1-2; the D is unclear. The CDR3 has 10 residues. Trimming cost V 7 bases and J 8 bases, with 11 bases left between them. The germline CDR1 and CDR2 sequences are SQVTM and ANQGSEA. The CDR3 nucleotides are TGCAGCGACTCCTTGAGCGGCTACACCTTC. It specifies CSDSLSGYTF.

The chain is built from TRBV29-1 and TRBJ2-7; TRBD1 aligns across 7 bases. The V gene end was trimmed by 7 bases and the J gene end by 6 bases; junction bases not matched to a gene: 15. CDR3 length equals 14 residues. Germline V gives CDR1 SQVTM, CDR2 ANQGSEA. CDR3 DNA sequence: TGCAGCGCCGAGACAGGGACCGGTATGGGCGAGCAGTACTTC. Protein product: CSAETGTGMGEQYF.

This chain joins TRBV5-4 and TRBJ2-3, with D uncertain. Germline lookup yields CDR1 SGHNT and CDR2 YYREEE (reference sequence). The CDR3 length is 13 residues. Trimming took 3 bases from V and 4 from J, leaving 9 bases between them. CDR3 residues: CASSSPSPDTQYF. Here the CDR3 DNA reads TGTGCCAGCAGCTCGCCCTCCCCAGATACGCAGTATTTT. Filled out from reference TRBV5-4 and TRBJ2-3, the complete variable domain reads ETGVTQSPTHLIKTRGQQVTLRCSSQSGHNTVSWYQQALGQGPQFIFQYYREEENGRGNFPPRFSGLQFPNYSSELNVNALELDDSALYLCASSSPSPDTQYFGPGTRLTVL.

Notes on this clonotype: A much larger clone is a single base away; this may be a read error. The CDR3: CASSPGHSSYDSPLHF. CDR3 bases: TGCGCCAGCAGCCCAGGACATAGCTCCTATGATTCACCCCTCCACTTT. The chain couples TRBV5-1 to TRBJ1-6; weak D call: TRBD1 (5 bases). The germline V gene encodes CDR1 SGHRS and CDR2 YFSETQ. CDR3 length equals 16 residues.

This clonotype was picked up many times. The CDR3 protein is CASGRAGGSDTQYF. The CDR3 nucleotides read TGTGCTAGTGGCCGAGCGGGGGGCTCAGATACGCAGTATTTT. V usage is TRBV12-5 and J usage is TRBJ2-3, with 9 bases fitting TRBD2. The CDR3 length is 14 residues. The V and J ends lost 6 bases and 4 bases, in that order; junction bases with no gene match: 5. In germline, CDR1 is LGHNT, CDR2 FRNRAP.

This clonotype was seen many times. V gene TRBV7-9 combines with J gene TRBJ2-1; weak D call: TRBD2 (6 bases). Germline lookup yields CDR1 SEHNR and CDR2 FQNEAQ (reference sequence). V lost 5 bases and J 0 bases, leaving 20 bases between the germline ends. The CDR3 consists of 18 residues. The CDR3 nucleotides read TGTGCCAGCAGCGGGGCCTCGGTGGAGCGGGCCTCCTACAATGAGCAGTTCTTC. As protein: CASSGASVERASYNEQFF.

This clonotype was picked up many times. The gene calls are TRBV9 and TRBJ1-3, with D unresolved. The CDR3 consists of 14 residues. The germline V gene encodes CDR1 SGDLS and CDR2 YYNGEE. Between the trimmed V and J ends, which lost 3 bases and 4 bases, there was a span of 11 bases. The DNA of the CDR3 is TGTGCCAGCAGCGAGGAGGGTGGCGGAAACACCATATATTTT. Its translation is CASSEEGGGNTIYF.

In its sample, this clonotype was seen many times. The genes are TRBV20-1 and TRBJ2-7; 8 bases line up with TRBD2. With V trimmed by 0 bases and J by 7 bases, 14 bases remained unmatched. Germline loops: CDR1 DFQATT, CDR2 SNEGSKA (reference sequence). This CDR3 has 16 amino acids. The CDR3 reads CSARDLRAGGLSEQYF. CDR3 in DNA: TGCAGTGCTAGAGATTTACGGGCGGGGGGCCTCTCTGAGCAGTACTTC.

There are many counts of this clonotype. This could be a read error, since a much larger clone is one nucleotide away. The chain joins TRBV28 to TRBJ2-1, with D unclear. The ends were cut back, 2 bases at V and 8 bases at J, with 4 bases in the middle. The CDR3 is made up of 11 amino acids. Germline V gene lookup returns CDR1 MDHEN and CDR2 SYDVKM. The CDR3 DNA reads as TGTGCCAGCAGTTTAGAGTATGAGCAGTTCTTC. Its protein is CASSLEYEQFF.

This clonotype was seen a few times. The CDR3 reads CASTFWTGNTGELFF. The CDR3 nucleotides read TGTGCCAGCACTTTCTGGACAGGGAACACCGGGGAGCTGTTTTTT. The chain couples TRBV12-3 or TRBV12-4 to TRBJ2-2; 7 positions agree with TRBD1. The V segment lost 7 bases and the J segment 1 base; nucleotides outside the gene matches: 6. The CDR3 extends over 15 amino acids.

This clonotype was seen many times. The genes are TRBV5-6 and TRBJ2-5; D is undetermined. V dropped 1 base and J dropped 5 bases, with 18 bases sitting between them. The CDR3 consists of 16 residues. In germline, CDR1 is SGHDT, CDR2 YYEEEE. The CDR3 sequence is CASSLYGAAALETQYF. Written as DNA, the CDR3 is TGTGCCAGCAGCTTGTACGGTGCGGCCGCCCTTGAGACCCAGTACTTC.

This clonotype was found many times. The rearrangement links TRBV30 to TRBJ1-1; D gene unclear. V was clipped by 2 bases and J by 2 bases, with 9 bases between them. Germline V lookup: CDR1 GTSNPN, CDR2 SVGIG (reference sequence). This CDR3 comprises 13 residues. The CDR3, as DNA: TGTGCCTGGAGTAAGTTTGTAAACACTGAAGCTTTCTTT. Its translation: CAWSKFVNTEAFF. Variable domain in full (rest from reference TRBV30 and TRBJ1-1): SQTIHQWPATLVQPVGSPLSLECTVEGTSNPNLYWYRQAAGRGLQLLFYSVGIGQISSEVPQNLSASRPQDRQFILSSKKLLLSDSGFYLCAWSKFVNTEAFFGQGTRLTVV.

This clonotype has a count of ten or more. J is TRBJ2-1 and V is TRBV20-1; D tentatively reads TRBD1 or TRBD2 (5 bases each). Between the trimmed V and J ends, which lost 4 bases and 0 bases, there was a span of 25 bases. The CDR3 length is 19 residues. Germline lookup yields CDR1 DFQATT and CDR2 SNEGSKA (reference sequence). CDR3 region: CSAMGDLLYGTGSYNEQFF. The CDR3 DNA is TGCAGTGCTATGGGGGACCTCTTATACGGTACGGGCTCCTACAATGAGCAGTTCTTC.

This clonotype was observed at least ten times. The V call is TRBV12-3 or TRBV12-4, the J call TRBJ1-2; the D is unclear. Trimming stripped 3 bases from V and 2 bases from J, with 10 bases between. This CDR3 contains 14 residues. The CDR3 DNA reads TGTGCCAGCAGTTTTTCGAGGGCCAACTATGGCTACACCTTC. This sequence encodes CASSFSRANYGYTF.